The entry below gives a single T cell receptor beta chain sequence along with its context. Its antigen is unknown. With duration under 3 months, ophthalmopathy was active: Clinical Activity Score at least 3, NOSPECS at least 4. An approximately 9.4 ml volume of fresh peripheral blood provided the PBMCs. Trimming at V came to 6 bases and at J to 3 bases, leaving 5 bases not matched to a gene. The CDR3 has 14 residues. CDR1 and CDR2 from the germline V gene are PRHDT and FYEKMQ (reference sequence). The data belong to a study of T cells in Graves' hyperthyroidism and ophthalmopathy. Study-wide context: Peripheral blood was obtained at initial diagnosis, preceding any treatment. Study-wide results and limits: Blood also held most thyroid clonotypes expanded beyond 0.001.

From RNA transcripts, TCR beta CDR3 regions were amplified. HTBI primers were employed in a first-round RT-PCR of the TCR CDR3. A single record per CDR3 protein comes from TCRdb applying MiXCR to the multiplex PCR reads. The sample includes about 640,000 distinct CDR3 sequences, less than 25% of them seen just once. This receptor was obtained from a man aged 25 to 40 with Graves' ophthalmopathy. The V gene is TRBV13, the J gene TRBJ1-5; 7 nucleotides align to TRBD1. The sequenced sample consisted of blood. As DNA, the CDR3 is TGTGCCAGCAGGCCGACAGGGACCAATCAGCCCCAGCATTTT. Translated, it gives CASRPTGTNQPQHF.